Below, 18 T cell receptor beta chains from the same sample are listed, as sequenced in a study of shared clonotypes between healthy human individuals. Produced via immunoSEQ multiplex PCR; TCRdb's table is partial and in-frame only. The sample has about a million clones; around 80% are singletons. Material: memory CD4+ T cells sorted from blood. Subset meaning: CD45RA-negative fraction. All receptors derive from a man between 18 and 29 years old in good health.

This chain connects TRBV6-1 to TRBJ2-7, with 11 bases identical to TRBD2. Trimming removed 6 bases from V and 6 bases from J; junction bases left unmatched: 7. This CDR3 is built from 14 residues. The germline CDR1 and CDR2 sequences are MNHNS and SASEGT. DNA of the CDR3: TGTGCCAGCAGCCCGGGGCTAGCGGGAGGCGAGCAGTACTTC. As protein: CASSPGLAGGEQYF.

The chain has TRBV4-1 and TRBJ2-3, with D perhaps matching TRBD1 or TRBD2 (6 bases each). The CDR3 is made up of 16 amino acids. Germline assignment: CDR1 MGHRA and CDR2 YSYEKL. Trimming took 1 base from V and 2 from J, leaving 13 bases between them. CDR3 region: CASSQGGAVSTDTQYF. Here the CDR3 DNA reads TGCGCCAGCAGCCAAGGGGGGGCAGTTTCCACAGATACGCAGTATTTT.

This clone occurred a few times. V is TRBV19 and J is TRBJ1-6; tentative D call: TRBD1 (6 bases). Per germline, CDR1 LNHDA and CDR2 SQIVND (reference sequence). Trimming removed 1 base from V and 8 bases from J, with 9 bases in between. This CDR3 contains 14 residues. CDR3 DNA sequence: TGTGCCAGTAGTATAGGCCAGGGGTATTCACCCCTCCACTTT. Protein: CASSIGQGYSPLHF.

The V call is TRBV19, the J call TRBJ1-2, with D possibly TRBD1 on 6 matching bases. The V gene's germline CDR1 is LNHDA and CDR2 SQIVND (reference sequence). The CDR3 length is 16 residues. With 7 bases removed from V and 2 bases from J, the gap between germline ends came to 20 bases. The CDR3 spells CASTPPLGAGNYGYTF. The CDR3 region has the DNA TGTGCCAGTACCCCTCCGTTGGGGGCGGGGAACTATGGCTACACCTTC.

This clone was picked up a small number of times. The chain carries TRBV6-1 and TRBJ2-7; D remains unclear. The CDR3 extends over 14 amino acids. Between the trimmed V and J ends, which lost 6 bases and 1 base, there was a span of 13 bases. Germline lookup yields CDR1 MNHNS and CDR2 SASEGT. The CDR3 loop is CASRRPGPSYEQYF. As DNA, the CDR3 is TGTGCCAGCAGAAGACCGGGCCCTTCCTACGAGCAGTACTTC.

This sequence joins TRBV2 and TRBJ2-7, with 7 bases identical to TRBD1. The CDR3 consists of 16 residues. Germline V gives CDR1 SNHLY, CDR2 FYNNEI. The J segment lost 0 bases and the V segment lost 5 bases, leaving 10 bases of the junction unmatched. This chain's CDR3 is CASSSLIGTVSYEQYF. CDR3 sequence (DNA): TGTGCCAGCAGTAGCCTTATAGGGACAGTCTCCTACGAGCAGTACTTC.

The gene calls are TRBV5-1 and TRBJ1-6, with 12 bases that match TRBD1. The trim removed 4 bases at V and 8 bases at J, leaving 4 bases unmatched. Germline V lookup: CDR1 SGHRS, CDR2 YFSETQ. This CDR3 spans 15 amino acids. This CDR3 is CASSGGQGAYSPLHF. The CDR3 DNA reads as TGCGCCAGCAGCGGGGGACAGGGGGCGTATTCACCCCTCCACTTT.

CDR3 protein: CASSESHVRDSDTQYF. CDR3 coding DNA: TGCGCCAGCAGTGAGTCTCACGTAAGGGATAGCGATACGCAGTATTTT. The rearrangement joins TRBV10-1 to TRBJ2-3, with unresolved D. Germline values: CDR1 WNHNN, CDR2 SYGVQD (reference sequence). The CDR3 has 16 residues. The V end was cut by 0 bases, the J end by 6 bases, with 16 bases between.

The rearrangement links TRBV19 to TRBJ2-2, with no clear D. CDR1 is LNHDA and CDR2 is SQIVND in the germline V gene (reference sequence). The CDR3 has 15 amino acids. The V and J ends lost 9 bases and 0 bases respectively, with 14 bases between them. In DNA, the CDR3 is TGTGCCAGCCGTTATACCTCTTCGAACACCGGGGAGCTGTTTTTT. The encoded protein is CASRYTSSNTGELFF.

About this clone itself: This specimen includes other DNA sequences encoding the same CDR3. The V gene is TRBV12-5, the J gene TRBJ1-6; 10 positions agree with TRBD1. CDR1 LGHNT and CDR2 FRNRAP come from the germline V gene. The CDR3 totals 14 residues. With V trimmed by 4 bases and J by 6 bases, 0 bases remained unmatched. CDR3 protein: CASGWDRGNSPLHF. The CDR3 bases are TGTGCTAGTGGTTGGGACAGGGGTAATTCACCCCTCCACTTT.

Points on this clone: Other DNA sequences in this sample translate to the same CDR3. This sequence joins TRBV5-1 and TRBJ2-1; perhaps TRBD1 as D (6 bases). The CDR3 runs to 15 residues. Trimming cost V 0 bases and J 0 bases, with 7 bases left between them. Germline V gives CDR1 SGHRS, CDR2 YFSETQ. The CDR3 is CASSLGGGSYNEQFF. The DNA of the CDR3 is TGCGCCAGCAGCTTGGGAGGGGGCTCCTACAATGAGCAGTTCTTC.

V and J are TRBV11-2 and TRBJ1-5; a weak D match, TRBD1 (5 bases). Trimming pared 5 bases from V and 4 bases from J, leaving 15 bases between. CDR3 size: 15 residues. Germline-derived CDR1 and CDR2 are SGHAT and FQNNGV. This CDR3 is CASSPGTKGNQPQHF. The CDR3 region has the DNA TGTGCCAGCAGCCCGGGGACCAAGGGGAATCAGCCCCAGCATTTT.

The chain links TRBV7-9 to TRBJ1-5, with 10 bases aligning to TRBD1. The CDR3 contains 16 residues. Germline loops: CDR1 SEHNR, CDR2 FQNEAQ (reference sequence). The ends lost 5 bases at V and 2 bases at J; junction bases unmatched: 6. The CDR3 nucleotides are TGTGCCAGCAGCCAGGGGACAGGGGAGGGCAATCAGCCCCAGCATTTT. As protein: CASSQGTGEGNQPQHF.

The V call is TRBV2, the J call TRBJ2-3; D possibly uses TRBD1 or TRBD2 (5 bases each). The germline CDR1 and CDR2 sequences are SNHLY and FYNNEI. The CDR3 loop spans 12 amino acids. V shed 5 bases and J shed 7 bases, with 10 bases lying between them. In DNA, the CDR3 is TGTGCCAGCAGTCCCGGGACCTATACGCAGTATTTT. This codes for CASSPGTYTQYF.

A single count supports this clone. The chain carries TRBV7-6 and TRBJ2-7; 9 bases map to TRBD2. The V gene end was trimmed by 5 bases and the J gene end by 5 bases; junction bases not matched to a gene: 13. Germline V gene data show CDR1 as SGHVS and CDR2 as FNYEAQ. This CDR3 contains 16 residues. The CDR3 coding sequence is TGTGCCAGCAGCGAGATAGCGGGGGATACTAGAAACGAGCAGTACTTC. Its translation: CASSEIAGDTRNEQYF. Using reference TRBV7-6 and TRBJ2-7 for the parts outside the CDR3, the full variable domain is GAGVSQSPRYKVTKRGQDVALRCDPISGHVSLYWYRQALGQGPEFLTYFNYEAQQDKSGLPNDRFSAERPEGSISTLTIQRTEQRDSAMYRCASSEIAGDTRNEQYFGPGTRLTVT.

This chain links TRBV4-3 with TRBJ2-3; 7 bases match TRBD1. This CDR3 contains 16 residues. CDR1 and CDR2 from the germline V gene are LGHNA and YSLEER. V shed 4 bases, J shed 1 base, and the junction held 8 bases outside the gene matches. CDR3 bases: TGCGCCAGCAGCCGCCGACAGGGCGGTGGCACAGATACGCAGTATTTT. It is translated as CASSRRQGGGTDTQYF.

The chain combines TRBV5-1 with TRBJ2-1, with 7 bases aligning to TRBD1. The junction had 5 bases not matched to a gene; V was cut back by 0 bases and J by 11 bases. The germline V gene encodes CDR1 SGHRS and CDR2 YFSETQ. This CDR3 is 13 amino acids long. The CDR3, as DNA: TGCGCCAGCAGCTTGGCGGGACAGACCAAGCAGTTCTTC. Translated, it gives CASSLAGQTKQFF.

V usage is TRBV5-1 and J usage is TRBJ2-7; 11 bases are a match to TRBD1. CDR1 SGHRS and CDR2 YFSETQ come from the germline V gene. The V gene end was trimmed by 7 bases and the J gene end by 7 bases; junction bases not matched to a gene: 10. The CDR3 runs to 14 residues. The CDR3 DNA reads TGCGCCAGCGGACAGGGGGCAAGTCTTAGAGAGCAGTACTTC. Translation gives CASGQGASLREQYF. Combining the CDR3 with reference TRBV5-1 and TRBJ2-7 gives the whole variable domain KAGVTQTPRYLIKTRGQQVTLSCSPISGHRSVSWYQQTPGQGLQFLFEYFSETQRNKGNFPGRFSGRQFSNSRSEMNVSTLELGDSALYLCASGQGASLREQYFGPGTRLTVT.